This is a list of T cell receptor beta chains from one sample in a study of blood T cells in healthy people across ages. TCRdb fed the 5' RACE reads into MiXCR, producing one record per CDR3 protein. This sample has some 1.4 million distinct CDR3 sequences, with 42% found just once. Material: blood. The receptors were gathered from a young woman in good health. Both conserved end residues are part of each CDR3. A D gene is named only where the DNA matches it firmly. The listing skips clone size in some rows; elsewhere it reads once, few, many or a size class.

d_call j_call clone_size cdr3_length v_call cdr3_nt cdr3_aa
. TRBJ1-4 few 15 TRBV27 TGTGCCAGCAGTTTCCGGGGGGGAACTAATGAAAAACTGTTTTTT CASSFRGGTNEKLFF
. TRBJ1-1 . 14 TRBV4-1 TGCGCCAGCAGCCAAGACCCGAGCAGGAGTGAAGCTTTCTTT CASSQDPSRSEAFF
TRBD2 TRBJ2-3 . 16 TRBV4-1 TGCGCCAGCAGCCAACCAACTAGCGGGAGTCGAGATACGCAGTATTTT CASSQPTSGSRDTQYF
. TRBJ2-7 few 15 TRBV14 TGTGCCAGCAGCCAAGTGGCCAGGATATTCTACGAGCAGTACTTC CASSQVARIFYEQYF
. TRBJ2-5 . 14 TRBV6-6 TGTGCCAGCAGAGGACATGGAGGACAAGAGACCCAGTACTTC CASRGHGGQETQYF
. TRBJ2-1 few 15 TRBV6-5 TGTGCCAGCAGTCCCGTTGAGGGCCAGCCAGGAGAGCAGTTCTTC CASSPVEGQPGEQFF
. TRBJ2-4 . 16 TRBV28 TGTGCCAGCAGTCCGAATACGTGGGTGGGCAAAAACATTCAGTACTTC CASSPNTWVGKNIQYF
. TRBJ1-1 few 9 TRBV20-1 TGCAGTGCTGGGTCGGAAGCTTTCTTT CSAGSEAFF
. TRBJ2-3 few 14 TRBV12-3/TRBV12-4 TGTGCCAGCGTCTCCCCAGCGCGCACAGATACGCAGTATTTT CASVSPARTDTQYF
. TRBJ2-1 . 16 TRBV6-7 TGTGCCAGCAGTTACGGGGCTCCCCCGTTGTTCAATGAGCAGTTCTTC CASSYGAPPLFNEQFF
. TRBJ2-7 . 13 TRBV6-1 TGTGCCGCATTGGGGGGTTGGGTATACGAGCAGTACTTC CAALGGWVYEQYF
TRBD2 TRBJ2-1 . 17 TRBV7-2 TGTGCCAGCAGCTTAGCATTAGCGGGGCACTCCTACAATGAGCAGTTCTTC CASSLALAGHSYNEQFF
. TRBJ2-1 . 15 TRBV4-2 TGTGTCAGCAGCCCCCTAGGACAGAAAAACAATGAGCAGTTCTTC CVSSPLGQKNNEQFF
TRBD2 TRBJ2-1 few 17 TRBV7-3 TGTGCCAGCAGCTTAAGGGGTAGCGGGGCCTATTACAATGAGCAGTTCTTC CASSLRGSGAYYNEQFF
TRBD2 TRBJ2-4 . 15 TRBV20-1 TGCAGTGCTAGAGTGGCGGGAGTACCCAAAAACATTCAGTACTTC CSARVAGVPKNIQYF
. TRBJ1-2 . 13 TRBV20-1 TGCAGTGCCGCTACACCGGCGGACTATGGCTACACCTTC CSAATPADYGYTF
. TRBJ2-6 . 16 TRBV29-1 TGCAGCGTCAGTCTGGGCGGAAACTCTGGGGCCAACGTCCTGACTTTC CSVSLGGNSGANVLTF
TRBD2 TRBJ2-3 many 17 TRBV7-2 TGTGCCAGCAGCTTACGCCCAGCGGGAGGGATAACAGATACGCAGTATTTT CASSLRPAGGITDTQYF
TRBD1 TRBJ2-1 few 16 TRBV7-9 TGTGCCAGCAGCGTCCCGGGACAGGGGGTCCCGGTGGAGCAGTTCTTC CASSVPGQGVPVEQFF
TRBD2 TRBJ2-3 . 14 TRBV20-1 TGCAGTGCTAGAAGGACTAGCAGAACAGATACGCAGTATTTT CSARRTSRTDTQYF
. TRBJ2-3 . 18 TRBV5-1 TGCGCCAGCAGCCCCTTCGAAGCAGGAATTGTACCCACAGATACGCAGTATTTT CASSPFEAGIVPTDTQYF
. TRBJ1-2 . 14 TRBV6-5 TGTGCCAGCAGTAAGAGGCCGGTGCTCTATGGCTACACCTTC CASSKRPVLYGYTF
. TRBJ2-1 . 16 TRBV12-3/TRBV12-4 TGTGCCAGCAGCCCAGGACTGGGAAGCTCCTACAGTGAGCAGTTCTTC CASSPGLGSSYSEQFF
TRBD2 TRBJ2-7 few 14 TRBV12-3/TRBV12-4 TGTGCCAGCAGTCAAGCGGGAGGGCCGAACGAGCAGTACTTC CASSQAGGPNEQYF
TRBD1 TRBJ2-5 . 15 TRBV9 TGTGCCAGCAGCGTAGATGGGACAGGGGGAGAGACCCAGTACTTC CASSVDGTGGETQYF
TRBD2 TRBJ2-1 . 20 TRBV12-3/TRBV12-4 TGTGCCAGCAGTCCTACCCCCGGATTAGCGGGTCCCAACGATTACAATGAGCAGTTCTTC CASSPTPGLAGPNDYNEQFF
. TRBJ2-3 once 17 TRBV5-1 TGCGCCAGCAGCTTGGGGCTAGCACCAGGCGGCACAGATGCGCAGTATTTT CASSLGLAPGGTDAQYF
TRBD2 TRBJ2-1 once 19 TRBV20-1 TGCAGTGCTAGAGATCAGGAAATCGCTAGCGGGAGGTCCTACAATGAGCAGTTCTTC CSARDQEIASGRSYNEQFF
. TRBJ1-4 . 14 TRBV27 TGTGCCAGCAGACGTCCGGCTCCTGATGAAAAACTGTTTTTT CASRRPAPDEKLFF
TRBD1 TRBJ2-5 few 14 TRBV29-1 TGCAGCGCCAGGACAGGGGAGTATAAAGAGACCCAGTACTTC CSARTGEYKETQYF
. TRBJ2-7 few 15 TRBV5-6 TGTGCCAGCACCCAACGGACGGACCAACCCTACGAGCAGTACTTC CASTQRTDQPYEQYF
TRBD2 TRBJ2-3 few 17 TRBV5-6 TGTGCCAGCAGCTGGGCCCTAGCGGGGGGGCCGGCAGATACGCAGTATTTT CASSWALAGGPADTQYF
. TRBJ2-5 . 14 TRBV5-1 TGCGCCAGCAGGACGGACTATTTCAAAGAGACCCAGTACTTC CASRTDYFKETQYF